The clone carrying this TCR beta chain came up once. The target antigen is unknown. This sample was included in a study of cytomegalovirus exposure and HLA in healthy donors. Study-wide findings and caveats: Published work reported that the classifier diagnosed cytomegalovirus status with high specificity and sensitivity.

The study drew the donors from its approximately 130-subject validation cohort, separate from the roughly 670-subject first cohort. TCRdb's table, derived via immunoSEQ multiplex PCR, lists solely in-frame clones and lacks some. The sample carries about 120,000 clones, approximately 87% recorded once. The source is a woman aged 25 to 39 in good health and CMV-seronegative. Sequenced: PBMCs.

CDR3 region: CASTAGGNEQFF. CDR3 nucleotide sequence: TGTGCCAGCACGGCAGGGGGGAATGAGCAGTTCTTC. The chain uses TRBV2 and TRBJ2-1, with D perhaps matching TRBD1 (7 bases). V was trimmed by 7 bases and J by 7 bases, leaving 11 bases between them. Germline assignment: CDR1 SNHLY and CDR2 FYNNEI. The CDR3 has 12 residues.